Following are 14 T cell receptor beta chains from one sample sequenced in a study of blood T cells in healthy people across ages. Combining a sample-barcoded 5' primer with a J-beta primer mix, a second PCR ran for roughly 7 to 11 cycles. One entry per CDR3 protein results from TCRdb running MiXCR on the 5' RACE reads. The repertoire holds fewer than 900,000 distinct CDR3 sequences, with roughly two fifths as singletons. What was sequenced was blood. These receptors were collected from a woman aged 55-70 years in good health.

This clonotype was seen more than once but under ten times. The chain links TRBV20-1 to TRBJ2-5; 9 bases map to TRBD1. The CDR3 runs to 13 residues. Germline V lookup: CDR1 DFQATT, CDR2 SNEGSKA (reference sequence). In DNA form, the CDR3 reads TGCAGCCTGGAGGACAGGGGAAAAGAGACCCAGTACTTC. As protein: CSLEDRGKETQYF.

The chain links TRBV12-3 or TRBV12-4 to TRBJ2-2; 9 bases are a match to TRBD1. The CDR3 consists of 14 residues. J was trimmed by 6 bases and V by 4 bases; bases with no gene match: 3. The CDR3 protein is CASSSNRGPGELFF. The CDR3 nucleotides read TGTGCCAGCAGTTCAAACAGGGGGCCCGGGGAGCTGTTTTTT.

This chain connects TRBV29-1 to TRBJ2-1, with 7 bases lining up with TRBD2. Per the germline V gene, CDR1 is SQVTM and CDR2 is ANQGSEA. The CDR3 extends over 12 amino acids. Losses at the gene ends were 5 bases for V and 7 bases for J; bases not matched to a gene: 5. As DNA, the CDR3 is TGCAGCGTTCTGAGCGGGGTGAATGAGCAGTTCTTC. It translates to CSVLSGVNEQFF.

Regarding this clonotype: The germline gene is not matched at one end of the junction; a read error may be the cause. The rearrangement uses TRBV15 and TRBJ2-1, with 10 positions matching TRBD1. The CDR3 is made up of 16 amino acids. The germline V gene encodes CDR1 LNHNV and CDR2 YYDKDF (reference sequence). The CDR3 sequence is CAISRATGGNYNEQFF. Written as DNA, the CDR3 is TGTGCCATCAGCAGAGCGACAGGGGGCAATTACAATGAGCAGTTCTTC.

The chain has TRBV20-1 and TRBJ1-2, with D possibly TRBD1 on 5 matching bases. Germline loops: CDR1 DFQATT, CDR2 SNEGSKA (reference sequence). The CDR3 length is 13 residues. The V and J ends lost 0 bases and 8 bases respectively, with 13 bases between them. CDR3 sequence reads: CSARDAGWEGYTF. CDR3 DNA: TGCAGTGCTAGAGATGCAGGGTGGGAGGGCTACACCTTC.

The rearrangement uses TRBV7-2 and TRBJ2-7; D might be TRBD2 (6 bases). The closer fit of TRBJ2-4 to the DNA end suggests the J call may be wrong. Germline V gene lookup returns CDR1 SGHTA and CDR2 FQGNSA. The CDR3 has 13 residues. CDR3 loop: CASSPGGGSIQYF. The CDR3 region has the DNA TGTGCCAGCAGCCCAGGTGGGGGGAGCATTCAGTACTTC.

Here the CDR3 reads CASSLLREPQETQYF. The CDR3 nucleotides read TGTGCCAGCAGCTTACTCCGGGAACCCCAAGAGACCCAGTACTTC. The chain uses TRBV7-9 and TRBJ2-5, with D perhaps matching TRBD2 (5 bases). The CDR3 sequence is 15 residues long. Trimming removed 2 bases at V and 1 base at J, with 11 bases between. CDR1 is SEHNR and CDR2 is FQNEAQ in the germline V gene (reference sequence).

The chain couples TRBV4-1 to TRBJ2-5; perhaps TRBD2 as D (6 bases). There are 15 residues in the CDR3. The germline V gene encodes CDR1 MGHRA and CDR2 YSYEKL. V lost 0 bases, J lost 1 base, and 9 bases lay in between. The CDR3 sequence is CASSQDRRGQETQYF. CDR3 nucleotides: TGCGCCAGCAGCCAAGATAGGCGGGGCCAAGAGACCCAGTACTTC.

This clonotype was picked up a small number of times. With a far larger clone one base away, a read error is the likely cause. The J gene is TRBJ2-7, the V gene TRBV6-2 or TRBV6-3; D remains unclear. CDR1 is MNHEY and CDR2 is SVGEGT in the germline V gene. V shed 1 base and J shed 3 bases, with 1 base lying between them. CDR3 size: 11 residues. The CDR3 protein is CASSYFYEQYF. CDR3 nucleotide sequence: TGTGCCAGCAGTTACTTCTACGAGCAGTACTTC.

The rearrangement joins TRBV15 to TRBJ2-5; 11 bases line up with TRBD2. CDR3 length: 18 residues. Losses at the gene ends were 2 bases for V and 4 bases for J; bases not matched to a gene: 12. Germline CDR1 is LNHNV and CDR2 is YYDKDF (reference sequence). The CDR3 nucleotides are TGTGCCACCAGCAGATGGGCTAGCGGGAGGAATTTGGGAGAGACCCAGTACTTC. Translated, it gives CATSRWASGRNLGETQYF.

This chain joins TRBV24-1 and TRBJ2-2; D gene uncertain. CDR3 size: 12 residues. The germline V gene encodes CDR1 KGHDR and CDR2 SFDVKD. V lost 8 bases, J lost 5 bases, and 8 bases lay in between. CDR3 coding DNA: TGTGCCACCACAGACGGTACCGGGGAGCTGTTTTTT. It is translated as CATTDGTGELFF.

The chain employs TRBV6-1 and TRBJ1-3, with TRBD1 matching over 9 bases. The CDR3 runs to 13 residues. The germline gives CDR1 MNHNS, CDR2 SASEGT. V trimming: 3 bases; J trimming: 7 bases; junction bases outside the gene matches: 1. The CDR3 DNA follows: TGTGCCAGCAGTGAGGGACAGGGTAACACCATATATTTT. Residues: CASSEGQGNTIYF.

J is TRBJ2-3 and V is TRBV24-1; 8 bases align to TRBD1. J was trimmed by 4 bases and V by 8 bases; bases with no gene match: 4. Germline-derived CDR1 and CDR2 are KGHDR and SFDVKD. This CDR3 is 13 amino acids long. The CDR3 loop is CATNGQGSDTQYF. The CDR3 DNA is TGTGCCACCAATGGACAGGGCTCAGATACGCAGTATTTT.

This clonotype has ten or more counts. This chain connects TRBV7-2 to TRBJ2-7, with no clear D. Trimming removed 2 bases at V and 2 bases at J, with 13 bases between. Germline V CDR1 and CDR2: SGHTA, FQGNSA. The CDR3 contains 15 residues. The CDR3 spells CASSLLKVAAYEQYF. In DNA form, the CDR3 reads TGTGCCAGCAGCTTACTGAAGGTGGCAGCCTACGAGCAGTACTTC.